This TCR beta chain was found in a study of blood T cell repertoires in COVID-19. About the research overall: COVID-19 samples, acute and convalescent, were from the United States, Italy and Spain. The analysed material was cDNA or gDNA that came from T cells, B-cell-depleted T cells, or PBMCs.

TCRdb's copy holds only in-frame clones and misses some; the assay was immunoSEQ multiplex PCR. The sample carries about 180,000 clones, 70% to 90% recorded once. The CDR3 spans 19 residues. V shed 3 bases and J 2 bases; nucleotides not matched to a gene: 14. Germline CDR1 is LNHDA and CDR2 is SQIVND (reference sequence). The clonotype was recovered from a woman under 40 with active or convalescent COVID-19. This sequence joins TRBV19 and TRBJ1-4; TRBD1 matches at 8 bases. Input material: peripheral blood. The CDR3 region has the DNA TGTGCCAGTAGTATTGACAGGGGCGCGACCTTTTGGACTAATGAAAAACTGTTTTTT. It is translated as CASSIDRGATFWTNEKLFF.